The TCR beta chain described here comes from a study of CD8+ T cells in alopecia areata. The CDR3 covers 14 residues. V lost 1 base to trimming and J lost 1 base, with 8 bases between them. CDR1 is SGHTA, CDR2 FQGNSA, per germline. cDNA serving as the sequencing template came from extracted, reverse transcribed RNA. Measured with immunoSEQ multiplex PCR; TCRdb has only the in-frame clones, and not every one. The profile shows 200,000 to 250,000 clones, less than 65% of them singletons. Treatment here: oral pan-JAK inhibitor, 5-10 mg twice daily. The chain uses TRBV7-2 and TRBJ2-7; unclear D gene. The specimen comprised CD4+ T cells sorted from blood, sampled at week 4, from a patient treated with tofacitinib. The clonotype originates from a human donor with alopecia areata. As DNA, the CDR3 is TGTGCCAGCAGCTTAGGTGTACGTTCCTACGAGCAGTACTTC. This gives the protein CASSLGVRSYEQYF.